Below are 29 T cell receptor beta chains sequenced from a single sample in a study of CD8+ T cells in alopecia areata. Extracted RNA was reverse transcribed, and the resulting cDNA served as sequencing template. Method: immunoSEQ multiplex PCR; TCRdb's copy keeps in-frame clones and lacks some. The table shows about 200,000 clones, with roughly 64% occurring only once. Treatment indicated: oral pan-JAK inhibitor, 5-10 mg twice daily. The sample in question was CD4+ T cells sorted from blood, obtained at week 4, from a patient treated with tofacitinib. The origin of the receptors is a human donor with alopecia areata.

The CDR3 sequence: CASSLGRSSGNTIYF. The CDR3 DNA reads TGTGCCAGCAGCTTAGGACGGAGCTCTGGAAACACCATATATTTT. The genes are TRBV7-9 and TRBJ1-3; D gene uncertain. V was shortened by 1 base and J by 0 bases, with 7 bases between the two germline ends. Germline-derived CDR1 and CDR2 are SEHNR and FQNEAQ (reference sequence). This CDR3 has 15 amino acids.

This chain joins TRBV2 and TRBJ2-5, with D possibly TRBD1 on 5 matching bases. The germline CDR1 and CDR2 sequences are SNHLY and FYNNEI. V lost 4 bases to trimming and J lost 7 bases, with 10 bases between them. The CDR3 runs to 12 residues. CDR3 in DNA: TGTGCCAGCAGTGGGAGTCAGGGGACCCAGTACTTC. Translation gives CASSGSQGTQYF.

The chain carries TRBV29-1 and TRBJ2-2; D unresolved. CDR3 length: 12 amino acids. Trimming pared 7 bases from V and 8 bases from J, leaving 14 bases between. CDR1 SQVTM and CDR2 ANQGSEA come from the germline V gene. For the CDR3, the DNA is TGCAGCGCCGGAAACGCGGCGGGGGAGCTGTTTTTT. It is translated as CSAGNAAGELFF.

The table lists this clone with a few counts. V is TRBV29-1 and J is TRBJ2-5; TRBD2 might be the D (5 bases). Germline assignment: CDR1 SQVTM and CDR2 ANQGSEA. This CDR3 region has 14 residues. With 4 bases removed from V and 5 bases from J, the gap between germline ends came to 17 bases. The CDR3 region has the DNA TGCAGCGTTGGAGGTGGCGGGTCCACGGAGACCCAGTACTTC. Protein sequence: CSVGGGGSTETQYF.

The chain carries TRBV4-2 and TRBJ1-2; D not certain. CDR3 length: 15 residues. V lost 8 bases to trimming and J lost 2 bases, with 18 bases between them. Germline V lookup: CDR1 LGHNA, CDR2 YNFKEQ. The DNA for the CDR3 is TGTGCCAGCCGCAACCCCCCACAAGGGAACTATGGCTACACCTTC. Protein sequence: CASRNPPQGNYGYTF.

The CDR3 here is CATSSSYNSPLHF. Here the CDR3 DNA reads TGTGCCACCTCTAGTTCCTATAATTCACCCCTCCACTTT. This sequence joins TRBV2 and TRBJ1-6; D gene ambiguous. Trimming removed 10 bases at V and 1 base at J, with 8 bases between. The germline V gene encodes CDR1 SNHLY and CDR2 FYNNEI. This CDR3 spans 13 amino acids.

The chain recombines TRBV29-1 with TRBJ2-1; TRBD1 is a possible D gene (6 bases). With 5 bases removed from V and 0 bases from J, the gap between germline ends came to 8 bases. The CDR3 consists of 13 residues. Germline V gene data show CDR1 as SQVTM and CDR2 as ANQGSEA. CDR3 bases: TGCAGCGTTAGGGACAACTCCTACAATGAGCAGTTCTTC. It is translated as CSVRDNSYNEQFF.

Here the CDR3 DNA reads TGCAGCGCGACGCCGCAGATCCAAGAGACCCAGTACTTC. It specifies CSATPQIQETQYF. The V gene is TRBV29-1, the J gene TRBJ2-5; D gene uncertain. Germline CDR1 is SQVTM and CDR2 is ANQGSEA. CDR3 length: 13 amino acids. The V end lost 7 bases, the J end lost 1 base, and 13 bases lay between the germline ends.

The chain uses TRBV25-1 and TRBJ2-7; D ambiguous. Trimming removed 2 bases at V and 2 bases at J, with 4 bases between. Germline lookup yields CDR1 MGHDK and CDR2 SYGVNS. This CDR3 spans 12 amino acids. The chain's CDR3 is CASSESTYEQYF. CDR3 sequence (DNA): TGTGCCAGCAGTGAAAGCACCTACGAGCAGTACTTC.

CDR3 sequence: CSAAGTANTEAFF. The CDR3 DNA is TGCAGCGCCGCCGGGACAGCGAACACTGAAGCTTTCTTT. The chain combines TRBV29-1 with TRBJ1-1; 7 nucleotides agree with TRBD1. This CDR3 is 13 amino acids long. V gave up 7 bases and J gave up 1 base; unmatched junction bases: 6. The germline V gene encodes CDR1 SQVTM and CDR2 ANQGSEA.

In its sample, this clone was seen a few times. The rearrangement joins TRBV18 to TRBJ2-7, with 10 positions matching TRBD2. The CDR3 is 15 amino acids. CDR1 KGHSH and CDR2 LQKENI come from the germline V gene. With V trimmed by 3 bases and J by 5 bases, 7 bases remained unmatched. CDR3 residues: CASSPPLAGNDEQYF. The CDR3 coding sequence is TGTGCCAGCTCACCCCCACTAGCGGGGAATGACGAGCAGTACTTC.

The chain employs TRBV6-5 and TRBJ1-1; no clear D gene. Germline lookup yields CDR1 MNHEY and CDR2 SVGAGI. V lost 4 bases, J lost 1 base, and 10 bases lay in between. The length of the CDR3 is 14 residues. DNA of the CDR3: TGTGCCAGCAGTTCGGTGGCAGGGAACACTGAAGCTTTCTTT. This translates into CASSSVAGNTEAFF.

The CDR3 sequence: CASSLLRTAEAFF. In DNA form, the CDR3 reads TGTGCCAGCAGCTTGCTGAGGACAGCTGAAGCTTTCTTT. The V call is TRBV5-6, the J call TRBJ1-1, with a tentative D call TRBD1 (6 bases). CDR3 size: 13 residues. V was shortened by 1 base and J by 6 bases, with 10 bases between the two germline ends. Germline CDR1 is SGHDT and CDR2 is YYEEEE.

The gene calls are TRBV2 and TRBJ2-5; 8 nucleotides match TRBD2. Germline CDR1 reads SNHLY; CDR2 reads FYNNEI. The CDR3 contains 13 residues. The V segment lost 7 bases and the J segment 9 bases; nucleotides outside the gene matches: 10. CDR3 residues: CASMKLAAQPQYF. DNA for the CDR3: TGTGCCAGCATGAAACTAGCGGCTCAGCCCCAGTACTTC.

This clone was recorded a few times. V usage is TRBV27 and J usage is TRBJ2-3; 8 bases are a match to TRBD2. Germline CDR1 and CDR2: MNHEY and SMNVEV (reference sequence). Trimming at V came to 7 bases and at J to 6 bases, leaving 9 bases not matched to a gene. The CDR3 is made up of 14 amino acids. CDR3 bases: TGTGCCAGCAAACTAAGCGGGGGTAGCGATACGCAGTATTTT. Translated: CASKLSGGSDTQYF.

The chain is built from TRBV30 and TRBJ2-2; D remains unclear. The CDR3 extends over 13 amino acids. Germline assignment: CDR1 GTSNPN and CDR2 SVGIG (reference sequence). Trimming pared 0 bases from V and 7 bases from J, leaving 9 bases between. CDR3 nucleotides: TGTGCCTGGAGTGTGAGCATTAGCGGGGAGCTGTTTTTT. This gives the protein CAWSVSISGELFF.

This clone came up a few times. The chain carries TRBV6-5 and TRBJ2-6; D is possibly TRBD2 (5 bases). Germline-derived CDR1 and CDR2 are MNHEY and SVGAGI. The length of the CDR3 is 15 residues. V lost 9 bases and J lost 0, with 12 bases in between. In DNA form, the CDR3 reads TGTGCCAGTCGACCGGGATCCTCTGGGGCCAACGTCCTGACTTTC. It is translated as CASRPGSSGANVLTF.

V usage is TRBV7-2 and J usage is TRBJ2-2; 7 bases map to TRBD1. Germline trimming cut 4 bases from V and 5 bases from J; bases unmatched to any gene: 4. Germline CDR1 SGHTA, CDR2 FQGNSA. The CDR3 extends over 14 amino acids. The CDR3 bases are TGTGCCAGCAGCTCTATACAGGGGACCGGGGAGCTGTTTTTT. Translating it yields CASSSIQGTGELFF.

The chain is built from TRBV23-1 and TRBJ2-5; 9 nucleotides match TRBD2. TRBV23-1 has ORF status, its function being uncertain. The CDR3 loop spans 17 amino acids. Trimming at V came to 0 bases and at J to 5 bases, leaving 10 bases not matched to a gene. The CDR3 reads CASSQSPPSGGPETQYF. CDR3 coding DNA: TGCGCCAGCAGTCAATCCCCCCCCAGCGGGGGGCCGGAGACCCAGTACTTC.

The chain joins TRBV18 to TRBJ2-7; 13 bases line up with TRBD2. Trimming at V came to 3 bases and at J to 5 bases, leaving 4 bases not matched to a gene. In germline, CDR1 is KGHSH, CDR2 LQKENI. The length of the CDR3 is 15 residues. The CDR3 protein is CASSPAGLAGNEQYF. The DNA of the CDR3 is TGTGCCAGCTCACCTGCGGGACTAGCGGGGAACGAGCAGTACTTC.

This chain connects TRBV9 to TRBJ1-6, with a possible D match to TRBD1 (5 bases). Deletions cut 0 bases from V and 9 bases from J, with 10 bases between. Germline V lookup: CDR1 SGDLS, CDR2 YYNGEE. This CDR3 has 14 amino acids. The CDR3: CASSVVGAGSPLHF. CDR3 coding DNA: TGTGCCAGCAGCGTAGTCGGGGCTGGTTCACCCCTCCACTTT. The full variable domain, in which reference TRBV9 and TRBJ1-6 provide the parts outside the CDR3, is DSGVTQTPKHLITATGQRVTLRCSPRSGDLSVYWYQQSLDQGLQFLIQYYNGEERAKGNILERFSAQQFPDLHSELNLSSLELGDSALYFCASSVVGAGSPLHFGNGTRLTVT.

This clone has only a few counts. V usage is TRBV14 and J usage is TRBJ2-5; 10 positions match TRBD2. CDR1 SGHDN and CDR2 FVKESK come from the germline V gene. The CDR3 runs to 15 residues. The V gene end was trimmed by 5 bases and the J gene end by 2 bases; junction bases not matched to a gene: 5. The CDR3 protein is CASSLRTSGQETQYF. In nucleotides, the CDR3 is TGTGCCAGCAGCTTACGGACTAGCGGACAAGAGACCCAGTACTTC.

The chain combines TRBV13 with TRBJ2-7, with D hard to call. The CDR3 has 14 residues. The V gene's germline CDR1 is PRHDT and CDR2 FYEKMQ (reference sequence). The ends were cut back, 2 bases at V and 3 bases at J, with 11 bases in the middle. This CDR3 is CASSLRLQSYEQYF. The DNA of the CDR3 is TGTGCCAGCAGCTTAAGGCTTCAGAGCTACGAGCAGTACTTC.

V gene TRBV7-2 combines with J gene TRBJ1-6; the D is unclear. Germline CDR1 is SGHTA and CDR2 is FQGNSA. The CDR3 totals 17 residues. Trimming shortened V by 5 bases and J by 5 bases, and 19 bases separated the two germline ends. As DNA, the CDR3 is TGTGCCAGCAGCCGAAATCCGGGCCTAGGGAATAATTCACCCCTCCACTTT. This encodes CASSRNPGLGNNSPLHF.

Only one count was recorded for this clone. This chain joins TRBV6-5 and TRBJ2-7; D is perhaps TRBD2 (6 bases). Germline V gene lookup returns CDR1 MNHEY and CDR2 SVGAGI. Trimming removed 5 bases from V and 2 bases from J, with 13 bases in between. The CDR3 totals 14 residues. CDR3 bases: TGTGCCAGCAGTCCATCGCGGGGCCCCTACGAGCAGTACTTC. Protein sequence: CASSPSRGPYEQYF.

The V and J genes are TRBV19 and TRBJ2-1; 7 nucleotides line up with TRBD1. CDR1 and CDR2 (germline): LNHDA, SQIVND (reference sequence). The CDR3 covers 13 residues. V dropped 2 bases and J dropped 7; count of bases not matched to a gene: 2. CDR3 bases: TGTGCCAGTAGTATACGACAGGGAAATGAGCAGTTCTTC. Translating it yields CASSIRQGNEQFF.

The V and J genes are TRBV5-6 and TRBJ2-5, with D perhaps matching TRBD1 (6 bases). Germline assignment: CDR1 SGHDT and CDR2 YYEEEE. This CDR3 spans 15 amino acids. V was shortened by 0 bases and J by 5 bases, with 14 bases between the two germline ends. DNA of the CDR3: TGTGCCAGCAGCTTGGAGGGACATGGGACGGAGACCCAGTACTTC. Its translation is CASSLEGHGTETQYF.

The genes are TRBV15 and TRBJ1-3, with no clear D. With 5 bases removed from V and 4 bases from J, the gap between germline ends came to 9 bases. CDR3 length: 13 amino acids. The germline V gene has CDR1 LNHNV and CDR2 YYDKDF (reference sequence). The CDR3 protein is CATSPVRGNTIYF. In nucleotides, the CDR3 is TGTGCCACCAGCCCGGTGAGGGGAAACACCATATATTTT.

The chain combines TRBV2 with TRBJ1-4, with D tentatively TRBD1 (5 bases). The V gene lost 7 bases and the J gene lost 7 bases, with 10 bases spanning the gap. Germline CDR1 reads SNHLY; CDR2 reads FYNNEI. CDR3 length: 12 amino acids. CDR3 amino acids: CASTQGSEKLFF. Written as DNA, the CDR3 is TGTGCCAGCACCCAGGGCAGTGAAAAACTGTTTTTT. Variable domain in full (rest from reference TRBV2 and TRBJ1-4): EPEVTQTPSHQVTQMGQEVILRCVPISNHLYFYWYRQILGQKVEFLVSFYNNEISEKSEIFDDQFSVERPDGSNFTLKIRSTKLEDSAMYFCASTQGSEKLFFGSGTQLSVL.